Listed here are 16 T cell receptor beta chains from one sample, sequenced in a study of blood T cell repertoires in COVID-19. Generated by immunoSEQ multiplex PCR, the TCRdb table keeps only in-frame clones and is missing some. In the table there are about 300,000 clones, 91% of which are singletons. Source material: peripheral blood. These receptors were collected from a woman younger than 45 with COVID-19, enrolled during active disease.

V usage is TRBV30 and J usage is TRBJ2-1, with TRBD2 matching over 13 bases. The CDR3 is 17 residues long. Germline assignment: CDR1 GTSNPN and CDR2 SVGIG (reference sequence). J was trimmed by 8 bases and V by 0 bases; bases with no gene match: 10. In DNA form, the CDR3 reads TGTGCCTGGAGTGTTTTTCGGACTAGCGGGAGACCCGATGAGCAGTTCTTC. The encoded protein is CAWSVFRTSGRPDEQFF.

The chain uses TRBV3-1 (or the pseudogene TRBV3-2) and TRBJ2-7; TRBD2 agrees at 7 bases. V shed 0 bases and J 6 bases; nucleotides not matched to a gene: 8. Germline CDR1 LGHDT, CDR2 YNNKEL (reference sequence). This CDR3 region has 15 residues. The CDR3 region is CASSQDLTGGGEQYF. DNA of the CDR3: TGTGCCAGCAGCCAAGATCTTACGGGAGGAGGCGAGCAGTACTTC.

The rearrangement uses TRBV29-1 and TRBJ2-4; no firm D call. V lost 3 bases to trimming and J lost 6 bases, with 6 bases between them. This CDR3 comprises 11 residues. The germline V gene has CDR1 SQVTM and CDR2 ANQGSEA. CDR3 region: CSVELRNIQYF. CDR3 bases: TGCAGCGTTGAGCTAAGAAACATTCAGTACTTC.

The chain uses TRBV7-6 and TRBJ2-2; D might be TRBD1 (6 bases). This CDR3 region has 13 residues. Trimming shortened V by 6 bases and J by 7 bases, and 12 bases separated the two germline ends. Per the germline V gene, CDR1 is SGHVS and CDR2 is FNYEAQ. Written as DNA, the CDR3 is TGTGCCAGCAGAGCACAGGGTCTCGGGGAGCTGTTTTTT. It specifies CASRAQGLGELFF.

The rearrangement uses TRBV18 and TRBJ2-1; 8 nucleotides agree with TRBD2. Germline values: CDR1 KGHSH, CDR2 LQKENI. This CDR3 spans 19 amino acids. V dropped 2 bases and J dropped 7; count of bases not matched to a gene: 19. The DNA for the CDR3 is TGTGCCAGCTCACCAAGAACCCTAACGGGAGGGCCCCGGAGTAATGAGCAGTTCTTC. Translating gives CASSPRTLTGGPRSNEQFF. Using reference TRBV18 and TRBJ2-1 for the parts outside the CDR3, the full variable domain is NAGVMQNPRHLVRRRGQEARLRCSPMKGHSHVYWYRQLPEEGLKFMVYLQKENIIDESGMPKERFSAEFPKEGPSILRIQQVVRGDSAAYFCASSPRTLTGGPRSNEQFFGPGTRLTVL.

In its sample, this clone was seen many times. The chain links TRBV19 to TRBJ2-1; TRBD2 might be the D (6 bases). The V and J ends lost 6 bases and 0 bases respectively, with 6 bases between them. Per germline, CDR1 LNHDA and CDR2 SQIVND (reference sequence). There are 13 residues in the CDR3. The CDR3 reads CASRTSSYNEQFF. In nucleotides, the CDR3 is TGTGCCAGTAGGACTAGCTCCTACAATGAGCAGTTCTTC.

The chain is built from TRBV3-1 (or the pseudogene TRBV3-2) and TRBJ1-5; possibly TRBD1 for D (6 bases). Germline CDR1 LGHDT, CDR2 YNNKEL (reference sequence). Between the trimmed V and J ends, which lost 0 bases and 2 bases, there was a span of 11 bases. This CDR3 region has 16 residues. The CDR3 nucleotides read TGTGCCAGCAGCCAAGATCTGGGGGCTGGCAATCAGCCCCAGCATTTT. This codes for CASSQDLGAGNQPQHF.

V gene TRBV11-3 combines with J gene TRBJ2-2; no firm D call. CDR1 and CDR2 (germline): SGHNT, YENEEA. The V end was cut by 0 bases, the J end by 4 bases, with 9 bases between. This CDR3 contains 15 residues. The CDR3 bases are TGTGCCAGCAGCTTAGACGGCGGAGCCACCGGGGAGCTGTTTTTT. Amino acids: CASSLDGGATGELFF.

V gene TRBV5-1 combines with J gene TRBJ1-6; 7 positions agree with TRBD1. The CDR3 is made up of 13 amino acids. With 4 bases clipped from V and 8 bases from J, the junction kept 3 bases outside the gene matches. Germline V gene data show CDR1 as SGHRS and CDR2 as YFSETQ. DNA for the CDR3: TGCGCCAGCAGCGACCAGGGGGATTCACCCCTCCACTTT. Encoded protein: CASSDQGDSPLHF.

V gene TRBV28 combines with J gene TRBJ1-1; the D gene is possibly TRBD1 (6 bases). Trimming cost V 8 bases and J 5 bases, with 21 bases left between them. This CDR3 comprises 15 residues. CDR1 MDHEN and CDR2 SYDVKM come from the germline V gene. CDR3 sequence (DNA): TGTGCCAGCTCAAGGTTGGGGGCGCAGGGGACTGAAGCTTTCTTT. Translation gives CASSRLGAQGTEAFF.

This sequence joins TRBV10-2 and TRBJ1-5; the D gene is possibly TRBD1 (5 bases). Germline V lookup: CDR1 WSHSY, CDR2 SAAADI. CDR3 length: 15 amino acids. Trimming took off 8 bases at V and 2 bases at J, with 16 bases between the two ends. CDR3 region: CASRQSGGGNQPQHF. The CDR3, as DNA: TGCGCCAGCCGACAAAGCGGAGGGGGCAATCAGCCCCAGCATTTT.

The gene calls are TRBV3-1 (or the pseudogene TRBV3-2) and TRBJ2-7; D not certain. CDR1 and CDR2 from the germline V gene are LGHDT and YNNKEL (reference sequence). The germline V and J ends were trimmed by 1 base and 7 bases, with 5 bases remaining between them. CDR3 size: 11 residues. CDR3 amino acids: CASSQAREQYF. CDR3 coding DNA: TGTGCCAGCAGCCAAGCCCGGGAGCAGTACTTC.

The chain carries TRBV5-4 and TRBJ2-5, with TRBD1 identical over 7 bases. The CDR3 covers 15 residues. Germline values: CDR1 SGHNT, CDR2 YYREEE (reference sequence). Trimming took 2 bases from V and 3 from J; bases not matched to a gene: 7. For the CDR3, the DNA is TGTGCCAGCAGCTTAGACCCCGGGACAGAAGAGACCCAGTACTTC. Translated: CASSLDPGTEETQYF.

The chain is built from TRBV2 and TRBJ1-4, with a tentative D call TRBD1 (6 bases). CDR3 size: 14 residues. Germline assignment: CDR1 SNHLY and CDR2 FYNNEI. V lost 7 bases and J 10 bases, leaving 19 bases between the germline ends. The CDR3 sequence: CASMWVSGDGKLFF. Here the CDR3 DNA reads TGTGCCAGCATGTGGGTGTCAGGGGATGGAAAACTGTTTTTT.

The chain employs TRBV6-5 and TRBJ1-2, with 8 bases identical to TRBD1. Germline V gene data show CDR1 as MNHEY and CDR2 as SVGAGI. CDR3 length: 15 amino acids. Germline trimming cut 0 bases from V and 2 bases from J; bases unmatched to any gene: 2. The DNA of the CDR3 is TGTGCCAGCAGTTACTCTGACAGGGGAAACTATGGCTACACCTTC. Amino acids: CASSYSDRGNYGYTF.

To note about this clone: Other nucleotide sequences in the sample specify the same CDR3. The CDR3 sequence: CASSLDSSNSPLHF. The DNA for the CDR3 is TGCGCCAGCAGCCTAGACAGTTCTAATTCACCCCTCCACTTT. V gene TRBV5-1 combines with J gene TRBJ1-6; weak D call: TRBD1 (5 bases). This CDR3 comprises 14 residues. The germline CDR1 and CDR2 sequences are SGHRS and YFSETQ. Trimming removed 4 bases at V and 6 bases at J, with 11 bases between.